The present TCR beta chain was sequenced within a study of OX40 agonist ivuxolimab in advanced cancers. Study background: The treatment was a fully human IgG2 OX40 agonist, ivuxolimab. Enrollees could have had prior anti-PD-1, anti-PD-L1 or anti-CTLA-4 therapy, which 40% to 45% had received.

Overall study results and limits: At 0.1 to 3.0 mg/kg and by week 6, clonal expansion occurred in CD4+ and CD8+ blood T cells. More expanded clones were seen, on average, in CD8+ T cells than in CD4+.

The CDR3 extends over 13 amino acids. In germline, CDR1 is LNHDA, CDR2 SQIVND (reference sequence). Trimming removed 3 bases at V and 3 bases at J, with 8 bases between. Data came from immunoSEQ multiplex PCR; TCRdb stores just in-frame clones and leaves some out. The sample records approximately 63,000 clones, 70% to 90% being singletons. Turning to this clone: Antigen unknown.

The sequence was collected from an adult with an advanced solid tumor such as melanoma, head and neck, liver or kidney cancer. The V and J genes are TRBV19 and TRBJ1-1, with a weak D call TRBD1 (5 bases). Source: CD4+ or CD8+ T cells sorted from blood, taken in a trial of the OX40 agonist ivuxolimab. CDR3 amino acids: CASSISRDTEAFF. The CDR3 DNA reads TGTGCCAGTAGTATCTCCAGGGACACTGAAGCTTTCTTT.